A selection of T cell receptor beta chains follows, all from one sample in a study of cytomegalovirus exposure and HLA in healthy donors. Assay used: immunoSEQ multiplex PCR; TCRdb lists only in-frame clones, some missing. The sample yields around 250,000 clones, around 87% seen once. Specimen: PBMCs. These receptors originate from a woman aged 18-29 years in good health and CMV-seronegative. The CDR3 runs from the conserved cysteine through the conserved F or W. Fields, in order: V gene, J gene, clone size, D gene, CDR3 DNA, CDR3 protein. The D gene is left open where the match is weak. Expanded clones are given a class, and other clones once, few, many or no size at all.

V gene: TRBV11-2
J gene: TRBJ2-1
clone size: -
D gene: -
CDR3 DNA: TGTGCCAGCAGCTTGCTGGCGGTAAGCTCCTACAATGAGCAGTTCTTC
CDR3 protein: CASSLLAVSSYNEQFF

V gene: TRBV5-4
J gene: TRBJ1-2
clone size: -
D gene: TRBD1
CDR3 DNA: TGTGCCAGCAGCTTGGGGGACAGGGGGCCCTATGGCTACACCTTC
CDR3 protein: CASSLGDRGPYGYTF

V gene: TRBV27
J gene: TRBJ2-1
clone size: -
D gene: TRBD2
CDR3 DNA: TGTGCCAGCAGTCCCAGCGGGGGGAACTACAATGAGCAGTTCTTC
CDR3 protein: CASSPSGGNYNEQFF

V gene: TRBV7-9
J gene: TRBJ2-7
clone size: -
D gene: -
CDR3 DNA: TGTGCCAGCAGCTTAGGGCCAAACTACGAGCAGTACTTC
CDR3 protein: CASSLGPNYEQYF

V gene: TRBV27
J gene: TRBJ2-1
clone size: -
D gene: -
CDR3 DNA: TGTGCCAGCAGTTTAGACAGCTACAATGAGCAGTTCTTC
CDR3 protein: CASSLDSYNEQFF

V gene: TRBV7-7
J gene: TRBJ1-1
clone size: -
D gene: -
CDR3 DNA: TGTGCTAGCAGCTCCCTTGAGGGGGTGAACACTGAAGCTTTCTTT
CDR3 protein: CASSSLEGVNTEAFF

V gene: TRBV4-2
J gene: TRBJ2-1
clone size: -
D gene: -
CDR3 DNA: TGTGCCAGCAGCCTGGACTACAGCTCCTACAATGAGCAGTTCTTC
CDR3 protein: CASSLDYSSYNEQFF

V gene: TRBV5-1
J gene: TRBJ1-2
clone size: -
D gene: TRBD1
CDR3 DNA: TGCGCCAGCAGCCACATGGGACAGGGGCCCATTTTTGGGGGCTACACCTTC
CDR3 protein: CASSHMGQGPIFGGYTF

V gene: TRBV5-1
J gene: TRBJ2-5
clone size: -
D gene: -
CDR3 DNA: TGCGCCAGCAGCTTTCGGGGGGCAGTCCAAGAGACCCAGTACTTC
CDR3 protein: CASSFRGAVQETQYF

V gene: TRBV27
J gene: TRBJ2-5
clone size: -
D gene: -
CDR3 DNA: TGTGCCAGCAGTTCTCGGGGTTACGAAGAGACCCAGTACTTC
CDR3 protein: CASSSRGYEETQYF

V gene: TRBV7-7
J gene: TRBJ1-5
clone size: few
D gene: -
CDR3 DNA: TGTGCTAGCAGCGCGAGGGGGAGTCAGCCCCAGCATTTT
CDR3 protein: CASSARGSQPQHF

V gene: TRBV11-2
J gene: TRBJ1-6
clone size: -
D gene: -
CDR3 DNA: TGTGCCAGCAGCTTTTCTCAGAATTCACCCCTCCACTTT
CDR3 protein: CASSFSQNSPLHF

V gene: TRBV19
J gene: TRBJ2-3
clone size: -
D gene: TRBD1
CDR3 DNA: TGTGCCAGTAGCCTGACAGGGCGGGGCACAGATACGCAGTATTTT
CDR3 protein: CASSLTGRGTDTQYF

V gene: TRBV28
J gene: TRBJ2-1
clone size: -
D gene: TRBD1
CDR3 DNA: TGTGCCAGCAGCCCCGGGACAGTAAACAATGAGCAGTTCTTC
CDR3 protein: CASSPGTVNNEQFF

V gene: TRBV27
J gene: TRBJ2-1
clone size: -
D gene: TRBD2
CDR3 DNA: TGTGCCAGCAGTAAGGGACTAGCGGACAATGAGCAGTTCTTC
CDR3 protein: CASSKGLADNEQFF

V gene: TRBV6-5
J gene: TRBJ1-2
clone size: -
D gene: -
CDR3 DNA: TGTGCCAGCAGCCCCGAGGAGTCATCGTATGGCTACACCTTC
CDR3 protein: CASSPEESSYGYTF

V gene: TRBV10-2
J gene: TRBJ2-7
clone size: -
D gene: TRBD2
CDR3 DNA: TGCGCCAGCAGTGCCGGGGGGAACTCCTACGAGCAGTACTTC
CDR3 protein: CASSAGGNSYEQYF

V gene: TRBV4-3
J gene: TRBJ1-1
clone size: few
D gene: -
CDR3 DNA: TGCGCCAGCAGCCAAACGTCCACAGGGAGTACTGAAGCTTTCTTT
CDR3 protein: CASSQTSTGSTEAFF

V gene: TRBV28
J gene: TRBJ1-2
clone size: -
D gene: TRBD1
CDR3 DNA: TGTGCCAGCAGGCAAGGGGGACAGGTTATTGGCTACACCTTC
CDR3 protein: CASRQGGQVIGYTF

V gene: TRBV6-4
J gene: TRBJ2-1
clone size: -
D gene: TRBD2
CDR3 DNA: TGTGCCAGCAGTGCCCTTTGGCGGGGGGCCTCCTACAATGAGCAGTTCTTC
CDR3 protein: CASSALWRGASYNEQFF

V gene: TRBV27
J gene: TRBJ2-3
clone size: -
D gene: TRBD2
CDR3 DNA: TGTGCCAGCAGTTTATCTAGCGGGGGGGCAATGAATACGCAGTATTTT
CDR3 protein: CASSLSSGGAMNTQYF

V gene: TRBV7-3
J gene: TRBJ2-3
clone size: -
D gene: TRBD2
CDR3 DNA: TGTGCCAGCAGCCTTAGCGGGGGCCTGACAGATACGCAGTATTTT
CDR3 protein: CASSLSGGLTDTQYF

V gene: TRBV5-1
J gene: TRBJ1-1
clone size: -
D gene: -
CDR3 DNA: TGCGCCAGCAGCGCGGGGGGGCTGAACACTGAAGCTTTCTTT
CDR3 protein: CASSAGGLNTEAFF

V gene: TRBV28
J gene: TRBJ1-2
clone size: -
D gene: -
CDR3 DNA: TGTGCCAGCAGTGCCTTTGGGGCCTATGGCTACACCTTC
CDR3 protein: CASSAFGAYGYTF